This TCR beta chain was sequenced during a study of cytomegalovirus exposure and HLA in healthy donors. Study details: In a later analysis, the roughly 130 validation repertoires were reported to have used the same platform as the roughly 610 first-cohort repertoires.

Turning to this clone: The antigen is unknown.

Study-wide points: The classifier reportedly diagnosed cytomegalovirus status with high specificity and sensitivity. It was about 150 TCR beta chains that were listed as cytomegalovirus-associated.

Assay used: immunoSEQ multiplex PCR; TCRdb lists only in-frame clones, some missing. This sample has 150,000 to 250,000 clones, with around 80% found just once. There are 14 residues in the CDR3. Germline CDR1 is SGHAT and CDR2 is FQNNGV. V shed 6 bases and J 3 bases; nucleotides not matched to a gene: 4. The source is a woman aged 25 to 39 in good health and CMV-seronegative. The genes are TRBV11-2 and TRBJ2-3; 9 bases match TRBD2. Sequencing was carried out using PBMCs. The CDR3 protein is CASRESGGTDTQYF. The CDR3 bases are TGTGCCAGCAGAGAGAGCGGGGGGACAGATACGCAGTATTTT.